This T cell receptor (beta chain) stems from a study of blood T cell repertoires in COVID-19. The data were produced by immunoSEQ multiplex PCR, yet TCRdb's version contains in-frame clones alone and is incomplete. The table records roughly 380,000 clones, approximately 81% of them present only once. This clone came up once. The specimen was peripheral blood. The sequence was collected from a woman aged 18-35 years with acute or convalescent COVID-19.

CDR3 loop: CASSSWGGGQETQYF. For the CDR3, the DNA is TGTGCCAGCAGTTCTTGGGGCGGGGGACAAGAGACCCAGTACTTC. This chain joins TRBV27 and TRBJ2-5, with TRBD2 identical over 7 bases. V gave up 4 bases and J gave up 2 bases; unmatched junction bases: 7. CDR3 length equals 15 residues. Germline V gene sequence: CDR1 MNHEY, CDR2 SMNVEV (reference sequence).